Given below is one T cell receptor beta chain in context. Germline V gene data show CDR1 as LGHNA and CDR2 as YNFKEQ. Trimming stripped 0 bases from V and 7 bases from J, with 16 bases between. This CDR3 comprises 16 residues. It was with random hexamers that roughly 0.45 to 1 ug RNA was reverse transcribed. MiXCR was run by TCRdb on the immunoSEQ multiplex PCR reads, yielding one entry per CDR3 protein. This table holds approximately 200,000 distinct CDR3 sequences, more than 90% found once. The sample is drawn from a study of CD8 T cells in Susac syndrome. FACS was used to enrich TEMRA cells, whereas the CD8+ and CD4+ T cells were obtained by negative isolation.

Sequencing used CD4+ T cells from PBMCs. The chain uses TRBV4-2 and TRBJ2-1; possible D gene TRBD2, 5 bases. The TCR comes from a human donor with multiple sclerosis. The CDR3 DNA follows: TGTGCCAGCAGCCAAGATTACGGACTCCCTGGAAATGAGCAGTTCTTC. It is translated as CASSQDYGLPGNEQFF.